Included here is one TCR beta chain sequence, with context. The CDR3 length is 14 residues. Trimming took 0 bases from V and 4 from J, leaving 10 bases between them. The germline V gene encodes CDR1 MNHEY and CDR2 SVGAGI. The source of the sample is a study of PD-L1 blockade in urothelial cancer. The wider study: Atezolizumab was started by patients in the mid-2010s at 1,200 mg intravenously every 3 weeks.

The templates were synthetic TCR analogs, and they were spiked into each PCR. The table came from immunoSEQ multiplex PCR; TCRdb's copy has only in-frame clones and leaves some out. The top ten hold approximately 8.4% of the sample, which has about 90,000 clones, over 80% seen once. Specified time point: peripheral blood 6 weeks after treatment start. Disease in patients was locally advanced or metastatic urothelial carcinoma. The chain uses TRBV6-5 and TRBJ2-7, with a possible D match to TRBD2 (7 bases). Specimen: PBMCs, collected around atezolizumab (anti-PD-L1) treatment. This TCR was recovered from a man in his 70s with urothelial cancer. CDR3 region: CASSYSRGGYEQYF. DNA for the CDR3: TGTGCCAGCAGTTACTCGAGGGGGGGGTACGAGCAGTACTTC.